Following are 28 T cell receptor beta chains from one sample sequenced in a study of shared clonotypes between healthy human individuals. The method was immunoSEQ multiplex PCR; TCRdb's version includes in-frame clones alone and lacks a portion of them. The sample contains approximately 510,000 clones, about four fifths of which appear only once. The sequenced material came from PBMCs. All receptors come from a woman aged 35 to 49 in good health. Some clones in this sample may be carry-over from other donors' samples.

This chain uses TRBV30 with TRBJ2-7; 9 nucleotides match TRBD2. Germline V CDR1 and CDR2: GTSNPN, SVGIG (reference sequence). Trimming cost V 1 base and J 2 bases; bases outside gene matches: 3. CDR3 length: 14 amino acids. The CDR3 spells CAWSGRGRAYEQYF. The CDR3 coding sequence is TGTGCCTGGAGTGGTCGCGGGAGGGCCTACGAGCAGTACTTC. Supplemented by reference TRBV30 and TRBJ2-7, the full variable domain reads SQTIHQWPATLVQPVGSPLSLECTVEGTSNPNLYWYRQAAGRGLQLLFYSVGIGQISSEVPQNLSASRPQDRQFILSSKKLLLSDSGFYLCAWSGRGRAYEQYFGPGTRLTVT.

In its sample, this clone was seen a few times. The V call is TRBV6-4, the J call TRBJ2-1; D uncertain. Germline CDR1 is MRHNA and CDR2 is SNTAGT. The V and J ends lost 6 bases and 9 bases respectively, with 15 bases between them. CDR3 length equals 13 residues. The CDR3: CASSLDGHGEQFF. The CDR3 DNA reads TGTGCCAGCAGCTTAGACGGGCACGGTGAGCAGTTCTTC.

The chain is built from TRBV5-1 and TRBJ2-5; D might be TRBD1 or TRBD2, each matching 5 bases. CDR3 length: 13 amino acids. CDR1 is SGHRS, CDR2 YFSETQ, per germline. The V and J ends lost 4 bases and 5 bases respectively, with 12 bases between them. The CDR3 region has the DNA TGCGCCAGCAGCCCGGGGCCCGGGGAGACCCAGTACTTC. Its protein product is CASSPGPGETQYF.

V gene TRBV27 combines with J gene TRBJ2-7, with D possibly being TRBD1 (5 bases). Deletions cut 6 bases from V and 7 bases from J, with 22 bases between. This CDR3 comprises 15 residues. CDR1 and CDR2 (germline): MNHEY, SMNVEV (reference sequence). CDR3 DNA sequence: TGTGCCAGCAGCTCAAGGGGCCTCCTGAGTGGTGAGCAGTACTTC. Translation gives CASSSRGLLSGEQYF.

A few counts support this clone. V and J are TRBV30 and TRBJ1-1; D is perhaps TRBD1 (6 bases). With 3 bases removed from V and 7 bases from J, the gap between germline ends came to 21 bases. Germline assignment: CDR1 GTSNPN and CDR2 SVGIG (reference sequence). There are 15 residues in the CDR3. DNA for the CDR3: TGTGCCTGGAGGCTTCTATGGGCAGGGGATTTTGAAGCTTTCTTT. The encoded protein is CAWRLLWAGDFEAFF.

There are a few counts of this clone. The chain combines TRBV15 with TRBJ2-3; 9 nucleotides match TRBD1. There are 16 residues in the CDR3. Losses at the gene ends were 1 base for V and 4 bases for J; bases not matched to a gene: 6. Per germline, CDR1 LNHNV and CDR2 YYDKDF (reference sequence). CDR3 protein: CATSRGRGQGADTQYF. CDR3 nucleotides: TGTGCCACCAGCAGAGGGCGGGGACAGGGTGCAGATACGCAGTATTTT.

V gene TRBV7-2 combines with J gene TRBJ1-1; D is uncertain. V lost 3 bases and J lost 11, with 13 bases in between. CDR1 is SGHTA and CDR2 is FQGNSA in the germline V gene. This CDR3 has 12 residues. DNA for the CDR3: TGTGCCAGCAGCTTCCCCGGGAGGGTGGCTTTCTTT. It translates to CASSFPGRVAFF.

In this sample, this clone turned up once. The V call is TRBV2, the J call TRBJ2-3, with D tentatively TRBD2 (5 bases). Trimming left V 0 bases short and J 10 bases short, with 14 bases between. The CDR3 consists of 14 residues. CDR1 and CDR2 from the germline V gene are SNHLY and FYNNEI. CDR3 loop: CASSEALDSPSQYF. The CDR3 DNA reads TGTGCCAGCAGTGAAGCTCTGGACTCCCCGTCGCAGTATTTT. Full variable domain (rest looked up from reference TRBV2 and TRBJ2-3): EPEVTQTPSHQVTQMGQEVILRCVPISNHLYFYWYRQILGQKVEFLVSFYNNEISEKSEIFDDQFSVERPDGSNFTLKIRSTKLEDSAMYFCASSEALDSPSQYFGPGTRLTVL.

The chain's CDR3 is CASSYSNGGRNQPQHF. Written as DNA, the CDR3 is TGTGCCAGCAGTTACTCGAATGGGGGACGCAATCAGCCCCAGCATTTT. The chain uses TRBV6-6 and TRBJ1-5; a possible D gene is TRBD1 (5 bases). The CDR3 runs 16 residues. Trimming took 0 bases from V and 2 from J, leaving 11 bases between them. CDR1 and CDR2 (germline): MNHNY, SVGAGI (reference sequence).

The gene calls are TRBV6-5 and TRBJ1-1; no firm D call. The CDR3 spans 13 residues. Deletions cut 9 bases from V and 4 bases from J, with 15 bases between. From germline, CDR1 is MNHEY and CDR2 SVGAGI. CDR3 region: CARGQEMGTEAFF. The CDR3 DNA follows: TGTGCCAGAGGGCAGGAGATGGGCACTGAAGCTTTCTTT.

This clone has a handful of counts. This sequence joins TRBV28 and TRBJ1-1; D uncertain. V lost 3 bases to trimming and J lost 1 base, with 9 bases between them. Germline CDR1 MDHEN, CDR2 SYDVKM. The CDR3 spans 14 residues. CDR3 coding DNA: TGTGCCAGCAGTTTGGGCAGGCCGAACACTGAAGCTTTCTTT. Its protein is CASSLGRPNTEAFF.

V is TRBV30 and J is TRBJ1-2; tentative D call: TRBD1 (5 bases). V was cut by 2 bases and J by 5 bases, with 12 bases left in between. The CDR3 has 13 amino acids. The germline V gene has CDR1 GTSNPN and CDR2 SVGIG (reference sequence). The CDR3 sequence is CAWSPGPGYGYTF. CDR3 DNA: TGTGCCTGGAGTCCGGGACCGGGTTATGGCTACACCTTC.

This clone was observed at least ten times. The chain carries TRBV11-2 and TRBJ1-1; D is undetermined. Trimming left V 5 bases short and J 0 bases short, with 7 bases between. From germline, CDR1 is SGHAT and CDR2 FQNNGV. The CDR3 covers 13 residues. DNA of the CDR3: TGTGCCAGCAGCCCTGACATGAACACTGAAGCTTTCTTT. It yields the protein CASSPDMNTEAFF.

The rearrangement links TRBV28 to TRBJ2-3, with 9 positions matching TRBD1. The CDR3 extends over 14 amino acids. The ends lost 6 bases at V and 3 bases at J; junction bases unmatched: 4. CDR1 and CDR2 (germline): MDHEN, SYDVKM. The CDR3 sequence is CASRTGGLTDTQYF. CDR3 nucleotide sequence: TGTGCCAGCAGGACAGGGGGTTTAACAGATACGCAGTATTTT. Looking up the rest from reference TRBV28 and TRBJ2-3 gives the full variable domain: DVKVTQSSRYLVKRTGEKVFLECVQDMDHENMFWYRQDPGLGLRLIYFSYDVKMKEKGDIPEGYSVSREKKERFSLILESASTNQTSMYLCASRTGGLTDTQYFGPGTRLTVL.

The chain is built from TRBV7-6 and TRBJ2-3; no clear D gene. V gave up 3 bases and J gave up 0 bases, with 4 bases separating them. The germline gives CDR1 SGHVS, CDR2 FNYEAQ. The CDR3 extends over 13 amino acids. The CDR3 loop is CASSFSSTDTQYF. CDR3 nucleotides: TGTGCCAGCAGCTTTTCTAGCACAGATACGCAGTATTTT.

V gene TRBV10-3 combines with J gene TRBJ2-3; 10 bases agree with TRBD2. Losses at the gene ends were 2 bases for V and 4 bases for J; bases not matched to a gene: 0. The CDR3 length is 14 residues. Germline V lookup: CDR1 ENHRY, CDR2 SYGVKD. CDR3 sequence: CAISEGLAADTQYF. Written as DNA, the CDR3 is TGTGCCATCAGTGAGGGACTAGCGGCAGATACGCAGTATTTT.

The chain combines TRBV19 with TRBJ1-2; D remains ambiguous. The ends were cut back, 4 bases at V and 5 bases at J, with 14 bases in the middle. CDR3 length: 14 amino acids. In germline, CDR1 is LNHDA, CDR2 SQIVND (reference sequence). For the CDR3, the DNA is TGTGCCAGTAGTACTCCAGATTCTCGGTATGGCTACACCTTC. Translation: CASSTPDSRYGYTF. The full variable domain, with the rest looked up from reference TRBV19 and TRBJ1-2, is DGGITQSPKYLFRKEGQNVTLSCEQNLNHDAMYWYRQDPGQGLRLIYYSQIVNDFQKGDIAEGYSVSREKKESFPLTVTSAQKNPTAFYLCASSTPDSRYGYTFGSGTRLTVV.

The rearrangement joins TRBV11-2 to TRBJ1-1; D remains unclear. Deletions cut 5 bases from V and 4 bases from J, with 14 bases between. Germline assignment: CDR1 SGHAT and CDR2 FQNNGV. This CDR3 has 14 residues. This CDR3 reads CASSQDPRSTEAFF. The CDR3 DNA sequence: TGTGCCAGCAGCCAGGACCCAAGGAGCACTGAAGCTTTCTTT.

The chain combines TRBV7-9 with TRBJ1-2; D not resolved. The V end lost 5 bases, the J end lost 1 base, and 8 bases lay between the germline ends. The CDR3 has 13 residues. CDR1 and CDR2 (germline): SEHNR, FQNEAQ (reference sequence). CDR3 nucleotides: TGTGCCAGCAGCCCTCGGATTAACTATGGCTACACCTTC. Translated, it gives CASSPRINYGYTF. Variable domain in full (rest from reference TRBV7-9 and TRBJ1-2): DTGVSQNPRHKITKRGQNVTFRCDPISEHNRLYWYRQTLGQGPEFLTYFQNEAQLEKSRLLSDRFSAERPKGSFSTLEIQRTEQGDSAMYLCASSPRINYGYTFGSGTRLTVV.

The rearrangement links TRBV7-4 to TRBJ1-5, with D possibly TRBD1 on 5 matching bases. Germline CDR1 reads SGHVT; CDR2 reads SQSDAQ. Trimming removed 5 bases at V and 6 bases at J, with 20 bases between. The CDR3 consists of 16 residues. The CDR3 protein is CASSKGLYTGCQPQHF. In DNA form, the CDR3 reads TGTGCCAGCAGCAAGGGACTCTACACGGGGTGTCAGCCCCAGCATTTT.

The chain joins TRBV18 to TRBJ1-1; D is undetermined. CDR1 is KGHSH, CDR2 LQKENI, per germline. CDR3 length: 14 residues. Trimming stripped 3 bases from V and 4 bases from J, with 12 bases between. The CDR3 region is CASSPNFLVTEAFF. DNA of the CDR3: TGTGCCAGCTCACCTAATTTTTTAGTCACTGAAGCTTTCTTT.

Comment on this clone: Since a far larger clone is one base different, this is likely a read error. The chain recombines TRBV7-9 with TRBJ2-7; a possible D gene is TRBD1 (6 bases). Germline CDR1 SEHNR, CDR2 FQNEAQ (reference sequence). The CDR3 length is 15 residues. The V end lost 1 base, the J end lost 6 bases, and 16 bases lay between the germline ends. The CDR3 region is CASSLGRGSFGEQYF. CDR3 DNA: TGTGCCAGCAGCTTAGGCAGGGGATCGTTCGGCGAGCAGTACTTC.

The J gene is TRBJ2-5, the V gene TRBV5-6, with 9 bases matching TRBD1. There are 14 residues in the CDR3. Germline lookup yields CDR1 SGHDT and CDR2 YYEEEE. V shed 4 bases and J 5 bases; nucleotides not matched to a gene: 6. This CDR3 is CASSGGQGLETQYF. The DNA of the CDR3 is TGTGCCAGCAGCGGGGGACAGGGACTTGAGACCCAGTACTTC.

This clone was detected only once. The gene calls are TRBV7-9 and TRBJ1-1; D might be TRBD1 (5 bases). From germline, CDR1 is SEHNR and CDR2 FQNEAQ (reference sequence). The V gene lost 1 base and the J gene lost 0 bases, with 12 bases spanning the gap. This CDR3 has 16 residues. The CDR3 loop reads CASSLGRDSMNTEAFF. CDR3 DNA sequence: TGTGCCAGCAGCTTAGGGAGGGACTCCATGAACACTGAAGCTTTCTTT.

CDR3 bases: TGTGCCAGCAGTGAAGATGTTCGACAGTACTTC. Residues: CASSEDVRQYF. The J gene is TRBJ1-2, the V gene TRBV6-1; no reliable D call. Gene TRBJ2-7 matches the end of the DNA better, so the J call may be wrong. Germline CDR1 MNHNS, CDR2 SASEGT. There are 11 residues in the CDR3.

V is TRBV5-1 and J is TRBJ2-5; 7 nucleotides agree with TRBD1. The CDR3 has 14 amino acids. CDR1 and CDR2 from the germline V gene are SGHRS and YFSETQ. Trimming cost V 4 bases and J 5 bases; bases outside gene matches: 8. CDR3 protein: CASSPADRTETQYF. CDR3 nucleotides: TGCGCCAGCAGCCCCGCGGACAGGACGGAGACCCAGTACTTC.

The chain joins TRBV7-8 to TRBJ2-5; TRBD1 agrees at 9 bases. This CDR3 contains 15 residues. Unmatched junction bases numbered 5, after V lost 2 bases and J lost 4 bases. The germline gives CDR1 SGHVS, CDR2 FQNEAQ. The CDR3 DNA follows: TGTGCCAGCAGCTTAACAGGGGGCGCGAGAGAGACCCAGTACTTC. Translating gives CASSLTGGARETQYF.

The chain carries TRBV7-9 and TRBJ1-1; tentatively, D is TRBD1 (5 bases). V was pared by 4 bases and J by 4 bases, with 10 bases between. This CDR3 region has 13 residues. The V gene's germline CDR1 is SEHNR and CDR2 FQNEAQ (reference sequence). The CDR3 protein is CASSSSGTTEAFF. Here the CDR3 DNA reads TGTGCCAGCAGCTCATCAGGGACCACTGAAGCTTTCTTT. The complete variable domain, with remaining parts taken from reference TRBV7-9 and TRBJ1-1, reads DTGVSQNPRHKITKRGQNVTFRCDPISEHNRLYWYRQTLGQGPEFLTYFQNEAQLEKSRLLSDRFSAERPKGSFSTLEIQRTEQGDSAMYLCASSSSGTTEAFFGQGTRLTVV.